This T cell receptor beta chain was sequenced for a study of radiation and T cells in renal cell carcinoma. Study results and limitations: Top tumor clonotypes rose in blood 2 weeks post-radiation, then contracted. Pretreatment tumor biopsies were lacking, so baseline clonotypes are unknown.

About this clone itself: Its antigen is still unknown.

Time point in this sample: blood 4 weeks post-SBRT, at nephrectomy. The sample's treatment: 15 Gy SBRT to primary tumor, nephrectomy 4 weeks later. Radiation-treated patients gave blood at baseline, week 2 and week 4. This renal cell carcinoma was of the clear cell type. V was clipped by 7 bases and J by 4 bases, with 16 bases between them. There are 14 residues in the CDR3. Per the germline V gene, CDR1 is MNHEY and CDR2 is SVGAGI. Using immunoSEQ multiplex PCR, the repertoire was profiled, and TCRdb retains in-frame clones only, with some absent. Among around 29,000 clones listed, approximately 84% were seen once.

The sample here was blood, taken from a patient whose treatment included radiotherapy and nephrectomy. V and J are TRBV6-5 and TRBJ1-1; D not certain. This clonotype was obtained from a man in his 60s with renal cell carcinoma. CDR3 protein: CASNPTYSVTEAFF. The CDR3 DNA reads TGTGCCAGCAATCCAACTTATTCGGTCACTGAAGCTTTCTTT.